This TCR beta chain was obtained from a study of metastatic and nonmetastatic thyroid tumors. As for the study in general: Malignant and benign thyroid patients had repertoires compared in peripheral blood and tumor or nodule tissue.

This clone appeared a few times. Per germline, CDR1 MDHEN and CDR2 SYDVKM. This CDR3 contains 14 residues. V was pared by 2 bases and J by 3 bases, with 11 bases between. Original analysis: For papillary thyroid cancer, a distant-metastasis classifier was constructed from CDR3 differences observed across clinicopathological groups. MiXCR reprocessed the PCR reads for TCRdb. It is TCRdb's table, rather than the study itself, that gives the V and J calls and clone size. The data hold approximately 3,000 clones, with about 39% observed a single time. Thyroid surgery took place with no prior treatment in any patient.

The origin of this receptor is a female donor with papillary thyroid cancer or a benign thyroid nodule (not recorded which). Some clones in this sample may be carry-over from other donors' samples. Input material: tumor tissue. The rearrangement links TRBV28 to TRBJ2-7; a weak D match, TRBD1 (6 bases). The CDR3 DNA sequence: TGTGCCAGCAGTTTACCCTTAGGGGGCTACGAGCAGTACTTC. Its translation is CASSLPLGGYEQYF.